The source of this TCR beta chain is a study of technical replicates of blood from a few donors. CDR3 length equals 13 residues. Trimming removed 5 bases from V and 2 bases from J, with 10 bases in between. Germline V CDR1 and CDR2: MDHEN, SYDVKM. The data were produced by immunoSEQ multiplex PCR, yet TCRdb's version contains in-frame clones alone and is incomplete. This sample carries 60,000 to 85,000 clones, 91% of them seen once, and the ten largest clones take roughly 0.4%. The sequencing sample was made of T cells isolated from PBMCs. The clonotype originates from a human donor in good health. V gene TRBV28 combines with J gene TRBJ2-7; D possibly corresponds to TRBD2 (6 bases). CDR3 sequence reads: CASSAGRPYEQYF. DNA of the CDR3: TGTGCCAGCAGTGCCGGGAGACCCTACGAGCAGTACTTC.